One and the same sample provided the 4 T cell receptor beta chains below, sequenced in a study of shared clonotypes between healthy human individuals (dated by TCRdb to 2020 to 2021). The method was the immunoSEQ multiplex PCR assay. In its TCRdb copy, this immuneACCESS table keeps in-frame sequences only and misses some clones. Where compared with another copy, unresolved V genes explain less than half of these, and the others have no known cause. This sample holds about 2.4 million clones; roughly 93% were observed only once. The ten largest clones take up approximately 0.36% of the sample. The sequenced sample was naive CD4+ T cells from PBMCs. The intended sense of this specimen's cell subset or site label: CD45RA+ positively selected. Receptors originate from a man aged 18 to 30 in good health. Some clones in this sample may be carry-over from other donors' samples.

The chain carries TRBV6-5 and TRBJ2-2, with D possibly TRBD2 on 6 matching bases. Germline V lookup: CDR1 MNHEY, CDR2 SVGAGI. The CDR3 totals 15 residues. Trimming left V 6 bases short and J 2 bases short, with 13 bases between. The CDR3 DNA sequence: TGTGCCAGCAGCCGAGGGGACTTAAACACCGGGGAGCTGTTTTTT. This encodes CASSRGDLNTGELFF.

J is TRBJ1-2 and V is TRBV28, with 8 bases identical to TRBD1. This CDR3 has 15 amino acids. The V gene end was trimmed by 4 bases and the J gene end by 4 bases; junction bases not matched to a gene: 8. CDR1 MDHEN and CDR2 SYDVKM come from the germline V gene. CDR3 protein: CASSYRTGQGYGYTF. CDR3 coding DNA: TGTGCCAGCAGTTACCGGACAGGACAGGGCTATGGCTACACCTTC.

The chain recombines TRBV5-1 with TRBJ1-1; 8 nucleotides agree with TRBD1. Losses at the gene ends were 5 bases for V and 4 bases for J; bases not matched to a gene: 7. This CDR3 is built from 14 residues. Per germline, CDR1 SGHRS and CDR2 YFSETQ. DNA of the CDR3: TGCGCCAGCAGAGATCAGGGGGCCGCCACTGAAGCTTTCTTT. This sequence encodes CASRDQGAATEAFF.

V and J are TRBV20-1 and TRBJ2-7; no definite D call. Germline V gene sequence: CDR1 DFQATT, CDR2 SNEGSKA (reference sequence). V was pared by 3 bases and J by 6 bases, with 9 bases between. The CDR3 length is 11 residues. The CDR3 nucleotides read TGCAGTGCTAGCCCCCAGAGCGAGCAGTACTTC. This gives the protein CSASPQSEQYF.